This T cell receptor (beta chain) was sequenced in a study of cytomegalovirus exposure and HLA in healthy donors. It was with 60 Vbeta and 13 Jbeta primers that the PCR ran. Assay used: immunoSEQ multiplex PCR; TCRdb lists only in-frame clones, some missing. The repertoire holds about 89,000 clones, with about 80% as singletons. Material: PBMCs. This sequence was found in a male donor in good health and CMV-seronegative.

Written as DNA, the CDR3 is TGTGCCAGCTCACGTCCGGGACAGAACCACGACGAGCAGTACTTC. Encoded protein: CASSRPGQNHDEQYF. J is TRBJ2-7 and V is TRBV18; TRBD1 matches 7 bases. The CDR3 sequence is 15 residues long. The germline CDR1 and CDR2 sequences are KGHSH and LQKENI. Trimming took 4 bases from V and 5 from J; bases not matched to a gene: 11.